A selection of T cell receptor beta chains follows, all from one sample in a study of CD8 T cells in Susac syndrome. TCRdb re-analysed the immunoSEQ multiplex PCR reads in MiXCR, keeping a single row per CDR3 protein. The sample lists under 350,000 distinct CDR3 sequences, about 90% occurring once. Sequencing was done on a sample of CD4+ T cells from PBMCs. The receptors were sampled from a human donor with multiple sclerosis. The CDR3 runs from the conserved cysteine through the conserved F or W. Fields, in order: CDR3 protein, V gene, D gene. D genes are given only for firm matches.

CDR3: CASSQVTGQPQHF; V: TRBV3-1; D: .
CDR3: CAWRETRSSYEQYF; V: TRBV30; D: .
CDR3: CATTGGGPTDTQYF; V: TRBV19; D: .
CDR3: CSVDRPRGGAVETQYF; V: TRBV29-1; D: .
CDR3: CAWSGPGSPLHF; V: TRBV30; D: .
CDR3: CACGSGGVANEQFF; V: TRBV30; D: .
CDR3: CSASSGANTEAFF; V: TRBV20-1; D: .
CDR3: CASRTSGSFDTQYF; V: TRBV6-1; D: TRBD2
CDR3: CASSPRARGSSYNEQFF; V: TRBV7-3; D: .
CDR3: CASSPREGPYEQYF; V: TRBV11-2; D: .
CDR3: CASSLGRLSMVGNTGFEAFF; V: TRBV11-2; D: .
CDR3: CASSYNARSGDEQFF; V: TRBV3-1; D: .
CDR3: CSARSRGLAEAFF; V: TRBV29-1; D: TRBD1
CDR3: CASRQNTQGPSYEQYF; V: TRBV4-2; D: .
CDR3: CASSLRGDPEAFF; V: TRBV12-3/TRBV12-4; D: .
CDR3: CASSIDRGYSNQPQHF; V: TRBV6-6; D: TRBD1
CDR3: CSVVAGGSDTQYF; V: TRBV29-1; D: TRBD2
CDR3: CASSLVSGDEAFF; V: TRBV7-2; D: .
CDR3: CASSYPGQGAQPQHF; V: TRBV6-6; D: TRBD1
CDR3: CASSPSVDTQYF; V: TRBV6-2/TRBV6-3; D: .
CDR3: CASSQALGAPRHEQYF; V: TRBV14; D: .
CDR3: CASRQLSYNEQFF; V: TRBV7-6; D: .
CDR3: CASSQAGGPSGNTIYF; V: TRBV4-1; D: TRBD1
CDR3: CASGRQGTSTDTQYF; V: TRBV3-1; D: TRBD1